Presented here are 14 T cell receptor beta chains from one specimen sequenced in a study. TCRdb independently ran MiXCR on the RT-PCR reads; one entry per CDR3 protein. The sample contains about 680,000 distinct CDR3 sequences, 13% to 15% of which appear only once. Sequenced input: memory CD4+ T cells from blood. The receptor source for this set is a female donor in good health, serving as a healthy control.

V is TRBV7-8 and J is TRBJ1-1; D uncertain. V was trimmed by 2 bases and J by 6 bases, leaving 13 bases between them. Germline CDR1 is SGHVS and CDR2 is FQNEAQ. There are 14 residues in the CDR3. This CDR3 is CASSLTFGSAEAFF. Written as DNA, the CDR3 is TGTGCCAGCAGCTTAACGTTTGGGTCCGCTGAAGCTTTCTTT.

This clonotype was seen only a few times. V gene TRBV7-9 combines with J gene TRBJ2-1, with D tentatively TRBD2 (6 bases). Per germline, CDR1 SEHNR and CDR2 FQNEAQ (reference sequence). The CDR3 consists of 16 residues. Deletions cut 5 bases from V and 0 bases from J, with 14 bases between. As DNA, the CDR3 is TGTGCCAGCAGCCCCCGACTAGGGAGCTCCTACAATGAGCAGTTCTTC. Translated: CASSPRLGSSYNEQFF.

This clonotype was observed a handful of times. V usage is TRBV5-6 and J usage is TRBJ1-2, with TRBD1 as a possible D gene (5 bases). Trimming left V 2 bases short and J 5 bases short, with 25 bases between. Germline lookup yields CDR1 SGHDT and CDR2 YYEEEE. There are 18 residues in the CDR3. CDR3 nucleotide sequence: TGTGCCAGCAGCTTTTGGGTCGGGGGACGGACTTTCGGGTATGGCTACACCTTC. Its protein product is CASSFWVGGRTFGYGYTF.

This clonotype has at least ten counts. The CDR3 is CASSLGHRADNEQFF. The DNA for the CDR3 is TGTGCCAGCAGCTTGGGGCACAGGGCTGACAATGAGCAGTTCTTC. This sequence joins TRBV5-5 and TRBJ2-1, with D perhaps matching TRBD1 (6 bases). V gave up 0 bases and J gave up 5 bases, with 12 bases separating them. CDR1 and CDR2 from the germline V gene are SGHKS and YYEKEE (reference sequence). The CDR3 is 15 residues long.

This clonotype occurred a few times. V usage is TRBV24-1 and J usage is TRBJ2-1, with 15 bases aligning to TRBD2. CDR1 KGHDR and CDR2 SFDVKD come from the germline V gene. V dropped 5 bases and J dropped 1; count of bases not matched to a gene: 8. The length of the CDR3 is 19 residues. The CDR3 sequence is CATSVNGLAGGLSYNEQFF. DNA of the CDR3: TGTGCCACCAGTGTCAACGGACTAGCGGGAGGGTTATCCTACAATGAGCAGTTCTTC.

This chain connects TRBV20-1 to TRBJ1-5; D remains unclear. V lost 1 base and J lost 11, with 12 bases in between. The CDR3 is 12 residues long. The germline V gene encodes CDR1 DFQATT and CDR2 SNEGSKA (reference sequence). CDR3 in DNA: TGCAGTGCTAGAGCCGGGCCGCGGGCCCAGCATTTT. Translated: CSARAGPRAQHF.

The chain links TRBV9 to TRBJ2-3, with TRBD1 matching 8 bases. Germline CDR1 is SGDLS and CDR2 is YYNGEE. Trimming took 4 bases from V and 2 from J; bases not matched to a gene: 9. This CDR3 is built from 16 residues. The CDR3 DNA follows: TGTGCCAGCAGCTCCGACAGGGGACGATCCACAGATACGCAGTATTTT. It codes for CASSSDRGRSTDTQYF.

Ten or more counts support this clonotype. The rearrangement joins TRBV10-3 to TRBJ1-5; D is unresolved. Trimming removed 0 bases at V and 5 bases at J, with 5 bases between. CDR1 and CDR2 from the germline V gene are ENHRY and SYGVKD. The CDR3 loop spans 13 amino acids. The CDR3 spells CAISESSHQPQHF. CDR3 bases: TGTGCCATCAGTGAGTCTAGTCATCAGCCCCAGCATTTT.

The chain combines TRBV7-2 with TRBJ2-5; perhaps TRBD2 as D (7 bases). Germline V gives CDR1 SGHTA, CDR2 FQGNSA. V was trimmed by 1 base and J by 5 bases, leaving 14 bases between them. The CDR3 is 15 amino acids. The CDR3 DNA reads TGTGCCAGCAGCTTAGGGGGGGGCGAAATGGAGACCCAGTACTTC. It specifies CASSLGGGEMETQYF.

The CDR3: CASSQESGTNSYNEQFF. DNA of the CDR3: TGTGCCAGCAGCCAAGAGTCAGGCACTAACTCCTACAATGAGCAGTTCTTC. The rearrangement uses TRBV4-2 and TRBJ2-1; D is undetermined. The V end was cut by 0 bases, the J end by 0 bases, with 12 bases between. The CDR3 is 17 amino acids. Germline CDR1 and CDR2: LGHNA and YNFKEQ.

This clonotype was found a few times. J is TRBJ1-3 and V is TRBV7-2; D is unresolved. Germline CDR1 and CDR2: SGHTA and FQGNSA. Trimming took 1 base from V and 9 from J, leaving 10 bases between them. The CDR3 spans 13 residues. The CDR3 DNA reads as TGTGCCAGCAGCTTAGATTGGGGAGGCACCATATATTTT. This codes for CASSLDWGGTIYF.

Regarding this clonotype: Likely a read error: the CDR3 ends without its conserved phenylalanine or tryptophan. V usage is TRBV24-1 and J usage is TRBJ2-3; 13 bases map to TRBD2. J was trimmed by 3 bases and V by 0 bases; bases with no gene match: 2. The CDR3 runs to 17 residues. Germline CDR1 KGHDR, CDR2 SFDVKD. CDR3 residues: CATSDLETSGRTDTQYL. In nucleotides, the CDR3 is TGTGCCACCAGTGATTTGGAGACTAGCGGGAGGACAGATACGCAGTATTTG.

The genes are TRBV11-1 and TRBJ2-1; D is perhaps TRBD1 (5 bases). Germline V gene sequence: CDR1 SGHAT, CDR2 FQDESV (reference sequence). V gave up 5 bases and J gave up 2 bases, with 16 bases separating them. CDR3 length: 16 residues. CDR3: CASSPLRAAPYNEQFF. CDR3 nucleotides: TGTGCCAGCAGCCCCCTCAGGGCGGCTCCCTACAATGAGCAGTTCTTC.

The V gene is TRBV20-1, the J gene TRBJ1-2, with 7 bases identical to TRBD1. The CDR3 contains 15 residues. J was trimmed by 2 bases and V by 2 bases; bases with no gene match: 8. Per germline, CDR1 DFQATT and CDR2 SNEGSKA (reference sequence). In DNA form, the CDR3 reads TGCAGTGCTAGATCCACAGGGGCTGCAAACTATGGCTACACCTTC. Translating gives CSARSTGAANYGYTF.